Listed here is a single T cell receptor beta chain. Antigen: not known. Trimming cost V 0 bases and J 0 bases, with 8 bases left between them. CDR3 length: 14 residues. Germline assignment: CDR1 DFQATT and CDR2 SNEGSKA (reference sequence). The second PCR ran roughly 6 to 11 cycles with a sample-barcoded 5' primer and J-beta primers. Each CDR3 protein is one row after TCRdb ran MiXCR on the 5' RACE reads. Of 550,000 to 600,000 distinct CDR3 sequences listed, approximately 25% are singletons. The sample is drawn from a study of blood T cells in healthy people across ages. General study results and limits: The study lacked donor CMV status, which possibly confounded expanded clonotype changes.

V usage is TRBV20-1 and J usage is TRBJ1-2, with D possibly matching TRBD1 (6 bases). Sequencing input: blood. This TCR came from a woman aged 65 to 85 in good health. In nucleotides, the CDR3 is TGCAGTGCTAGAGAGACAGGCCCTAACTATGGCTACACCTTC. This encodes CSARETGPNYGYTF.